This TCR beta chain was recorded in a study of shared clonotypes between healthy human individuals. For this clone: Its cognate antigen is unknown.

The CDR3 runs to 14 residues. Germline assignment: CDR1 MNHNY and CDR2 SVGAGI (reference sequence). The trim removed 6 bases at V and 3 bases at J, leaving 5 bases unmatched. Study-wide results and limits: The authors sampled blood alone, and tissue repertoires likely differ.

The data were produced by immunoSEQ multiplex PCR, yet TCRdb's version contains in-frame clones alone and is incomplete. The sample holds some 2,000,000 clones, approximately 95% seen once. The sequence derives from a man between 18 and 35 years old in good health. Sequencing used naive CD4+ T cells sorted from blood. Subset denoted: CD45RA+ positively selected. This chain uses TRBV6-6 with TRBJ1-5; the match to TRBD1 covers 7 bases. This chain's CDR3 is CASSLTGPNQPQHF. CDR3 nucleotides: TGTGCCAGCAGCCTGACAGGGCCCAATCAGCCCCAGCATTTT.